This TCR beta chain appears in the sequencing data of a study of Ad26.COV2.S vaccination and SARS-CoV-2 variants (TCRdb year 2021). Turning to the overall study: Vaccine-arm donors were drawn from COV1001, a multicentre, randomized, double-blind, placebo-controlled phase I-IIa trial of Ad26.COV2.S in healthy adults. Dosing of Ad26.COV2.S was intramuscular, at either 5x10^10 or 1x10^11 viral particles, delivered as one shot or as two shots spaced 56 days apart. The specificity and breadth of SARS-CoV-2-reactive T cell receptors after Ad26.COV2.S vaccination were assessed by TCRbeta repertoire sequencing. A total of some 30 samples were included in the TCR-sequenced set, comprising roughly 20 Ad26.COV2.S vaccine recipients, 5 placebo recipients and 8 SARS-CoV-2 convalescent individuals. Trial participants were randomized into five groups of five, in which low-dose or high-dose Ad26.COV2.S was given once or twice, or placebo was given on both occasions. Investigators remained blinded to trial group allocation during experiments and outcome assessment. Results the study describes overall, beyond this receptor: After vaccination, substantial breadth of spike-specific CD8+ and CD4+ T cell responses was reported. Ad26.COV2.S recipients had higher spike-specific TCR breadth than placebo recipients (P = 0.0014). Comparing responses between vaccine doses or regimens was not something the study was powered to do. Vaccine and placebo recipients had similar non-spike TCR breadth, a finding consistent with the vaccine containing only spike. The authors noted that the TCR breadth and depth analyses may have underestimated total T cell responses.

The immunoSEQ Assay was used to sequence TCRbeta CDR3 regions. After extraction, genomic DNA underwent amplification by bias-controlled multiplex PCR, followed by high-throughput sequencing. The published analysis was carried out like this. To quantify the absolute abundance of every unique TCRbeta CDR3 region, sequences were collapsed and filtered. T cell fraction was estimated by normalization of TCRbeta template counts to usable DNA, with usable DNA being measured through amplification of reference genes present in all nucleated cells. Repertoire TCRs were annotated as SARS-CoV-2-specific by exact matching of V gene, CDR3 amino acid sequence and J gene to a known reactive TCR set. The reference SARS-CoV-2 TCR set was derived from MIRA and filtered for enrichment in COVID-19-positive ImmuneCODE repertoires, a step that removed public or cross-reactive TCRs. Using the MIRA antigens, annotated TCRs were further analysed by specific ORF or by position within an ORF. Depth was the summed frequency of annotated unique rearrangements, while breadth was defined as annotated unique rearrangements over total unique productive rearrangements. TCR breadth was compared between groups using two-sided Wilcoxon rank-sum tests. TCRdb mirrors the immuneACCESS table, restricted to in-frame sequences. Some clones are absent from its copies; in checked studies, under half trace to an unresolved V gene, and the reason for the others is unknown. V and J calls and clone size come straight from that table; D and trimming were deduced from the DNA. Across this sample there are hundreds of thousands of clones, with around nine tenths seen only once. The ten largest clones add up to roughly 3.1% of the sample.

This clone was recorded a few times. This receptor's antigen is unknown. The input lacks base qualities; no much larger clone sits a single base away. V ends up 3 bases short and J 7 bases short, with an unmatched junction base count of 3. Counted from cysteine to phenylalanine, this CDR3 has 14 amino acids. Kept here is only the CDR3 DNA, which spans 42 bases and is read in frame from base 1. Taken from the germline V gene, the CDR1 and CDR2 loops are MGHRA and YSYEKL. What this sample's treatment or condition label stands for: roughly 18 received Ad26.COV2.S at low or high dose, single or two shots; roughly five received placebo; per-sample allocation not given. For vaccine and placebo recipients, the sequenced repertoires came from samples collected on day 63 after the first injection. Cohort 1b enrolled 20 to 30 adults aged 18-55 years at a single site in Boston, USA, between 29 July and 7 August 2020. Ad26.COV2.S was a replication-incompetent adenovirus type 26 vector that expressed a prefusion-stabilized SARS-CoV-2 spike protein derived from the original Wuhan strain.

The chain is encoded by TRBV4-1 joined to TRBJ1-6, and 7 bases in between align with TRBD1. This receptor was identified in a person between 18 and 65 years old who received the Ad26.COV2.S COVID-19 vaccine or a placebo. Here the sequenced sample was peripheral blood, taken in a trial of Ad26.COV2.S vaccine versus placebo. The CDR3 loop reads CASSQTGRNSPLHF. The sequenced DNA is TGCGCCAGCAGCCAGACAGGGAGAAATTCACCCCTCCACTTT.